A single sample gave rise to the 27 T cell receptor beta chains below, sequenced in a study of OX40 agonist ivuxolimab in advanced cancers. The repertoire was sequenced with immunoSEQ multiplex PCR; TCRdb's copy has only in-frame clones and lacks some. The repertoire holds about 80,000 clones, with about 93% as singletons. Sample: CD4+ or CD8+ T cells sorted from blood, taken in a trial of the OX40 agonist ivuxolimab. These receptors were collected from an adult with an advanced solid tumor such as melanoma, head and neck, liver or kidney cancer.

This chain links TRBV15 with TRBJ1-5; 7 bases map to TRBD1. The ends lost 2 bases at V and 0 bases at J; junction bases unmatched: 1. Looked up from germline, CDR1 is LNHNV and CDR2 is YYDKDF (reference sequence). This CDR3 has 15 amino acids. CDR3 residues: CATSRTGDSNQPQHF. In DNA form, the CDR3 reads TGTGCCACCAGCAGAACAGGGGATAGCAATCAGCCCCAGCATTTT.

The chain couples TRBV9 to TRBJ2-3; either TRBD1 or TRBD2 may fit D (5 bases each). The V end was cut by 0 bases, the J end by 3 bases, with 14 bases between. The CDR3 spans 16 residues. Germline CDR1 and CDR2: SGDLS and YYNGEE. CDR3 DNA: TGTGCCAGCAGCGTAGAGCAGGGACCTGCAACAGATACGCAGTATTTT. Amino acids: CASSVEQGPATDTQYF.

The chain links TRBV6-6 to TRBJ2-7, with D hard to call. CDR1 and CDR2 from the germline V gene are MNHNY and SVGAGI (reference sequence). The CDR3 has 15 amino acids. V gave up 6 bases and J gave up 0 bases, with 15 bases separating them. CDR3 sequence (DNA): TGTGCCAGCAGAAACCGGCGCCGAAACTCCTACGAGCAGTACTTC. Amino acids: CASRNRRRNSYEQYF.

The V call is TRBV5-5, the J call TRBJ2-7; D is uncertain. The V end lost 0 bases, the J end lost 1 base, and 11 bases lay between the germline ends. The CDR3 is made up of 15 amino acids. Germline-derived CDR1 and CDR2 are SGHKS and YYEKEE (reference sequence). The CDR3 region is CASSLALQTSYEQYF. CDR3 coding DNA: TGTGCCAGCAGCTTGGCCCTCCAAACATCCTACGAGCAGTACTTC. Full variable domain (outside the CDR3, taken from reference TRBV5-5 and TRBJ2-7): DAGVTQSPTHLIKTRGQQVTLRCSPISGHKSVSWYQQVLGQGPQFIFQYYEKEERGRGNFPDRFSARQFPNYSSELNVNALLLGDSALYLCASSLALQTSYEQYFGPGTRLTVT.

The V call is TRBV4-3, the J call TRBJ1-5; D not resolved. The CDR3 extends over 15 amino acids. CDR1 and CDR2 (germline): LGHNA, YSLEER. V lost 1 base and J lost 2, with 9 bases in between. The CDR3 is CASSQVAQGNQPQHF. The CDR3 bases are TGCGCCAGCAGCCAAGTCGCGCAGGGCAATCAGCCCCAGCATTTT.

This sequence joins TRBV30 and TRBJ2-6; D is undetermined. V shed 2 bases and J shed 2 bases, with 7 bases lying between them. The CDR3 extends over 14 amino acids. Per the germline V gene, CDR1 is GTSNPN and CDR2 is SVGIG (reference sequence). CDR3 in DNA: TGTGCCTGGAGTTTTGGGGCTGGGGCCAACGTCCTGACTTTC. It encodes CAWSFGAGANVLTF.

The chain's CDR3 is CASMKGVGNEQFF. The CDR3 coding sequence is TGTGCCAGTATGAAGGGGGTGGGGAATGAGCAGTTCTTC. The chain links TRBV19 to TRBJ2-1; D is possibly TRBD1 (6 bases). This CDR3 spans 13 amino acids. The germline CDR1 and CDR2 sequences are LNHDA and SQIVND (reference sequence). Trimming took off 7 bases at V and 7 bases at J, with 14 bases between the two ends.

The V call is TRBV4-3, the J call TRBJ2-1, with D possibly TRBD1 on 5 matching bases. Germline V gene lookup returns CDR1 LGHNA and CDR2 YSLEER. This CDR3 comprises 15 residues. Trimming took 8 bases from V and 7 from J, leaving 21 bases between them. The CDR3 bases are TGCGCCAGCTCTACTGGCAGGGCTACGGTAAATGAGCAGTTCTTC. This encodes CASSTGRATVNEQFF.

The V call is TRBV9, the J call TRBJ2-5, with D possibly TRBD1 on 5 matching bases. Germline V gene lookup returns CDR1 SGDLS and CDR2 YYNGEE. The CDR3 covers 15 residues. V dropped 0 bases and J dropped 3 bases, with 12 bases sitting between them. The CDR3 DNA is TGTGCCAGCAGCGTAGCGGGCAGGGCCGAAGAGACCCAGTACTTC. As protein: CASSVAGRAEETQYF.

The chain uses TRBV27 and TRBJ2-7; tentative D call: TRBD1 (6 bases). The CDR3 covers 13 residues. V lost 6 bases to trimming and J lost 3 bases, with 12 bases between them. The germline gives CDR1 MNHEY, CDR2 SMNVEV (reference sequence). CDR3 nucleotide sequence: TGTGCCAGCAGCTCCGGACAGCTCTACGAGCAGTACTTC. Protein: CASSSGQLYEQYF.

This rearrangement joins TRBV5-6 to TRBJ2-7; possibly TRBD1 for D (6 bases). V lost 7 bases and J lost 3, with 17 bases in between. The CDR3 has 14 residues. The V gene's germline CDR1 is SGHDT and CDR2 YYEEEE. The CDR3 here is CASLVWTDYYEQYF. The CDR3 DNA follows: TGTGCCAGCTTGGTCTGGACAGACTACTACGAGCAGTACTTC. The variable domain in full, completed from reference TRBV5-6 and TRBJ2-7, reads DAGVTQSPTHLIKTRGQQVTLRCSPKSGHDTVSWYQQALGQGPQFIFQYYEEEERQRGNFPDRFSGHQFPNYSSELNVNALLLGDSALYLCASLVWTDYYEQYFGPGTRLTVT.

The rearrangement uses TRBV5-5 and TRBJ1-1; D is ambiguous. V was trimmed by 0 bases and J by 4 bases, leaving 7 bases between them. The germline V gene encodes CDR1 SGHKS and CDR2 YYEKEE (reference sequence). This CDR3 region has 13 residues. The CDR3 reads CASSLVVLTEAFF. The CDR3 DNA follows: TGTGCCAGCAGCTTGGTGGTCCTCACTGAAGCTTTCTTT.

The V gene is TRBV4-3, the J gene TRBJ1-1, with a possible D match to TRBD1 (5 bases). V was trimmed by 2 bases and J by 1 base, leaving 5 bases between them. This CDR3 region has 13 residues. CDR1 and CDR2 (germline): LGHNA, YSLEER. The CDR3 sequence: CASSQTGNTEAFF. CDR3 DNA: TGCGCCAGCAGCCAAACAGGGAACACTGAAGCTTTCTTT.

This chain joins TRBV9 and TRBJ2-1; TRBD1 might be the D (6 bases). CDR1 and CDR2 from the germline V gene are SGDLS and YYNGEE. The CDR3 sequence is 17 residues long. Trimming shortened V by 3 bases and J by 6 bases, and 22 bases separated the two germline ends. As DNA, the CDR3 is TGTGCCAGCAGCGCTACAGGGAACGGGCTAGTGCCCAATGAGCAGTTCTTC. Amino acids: CASSATGNGLVPNEQFF.

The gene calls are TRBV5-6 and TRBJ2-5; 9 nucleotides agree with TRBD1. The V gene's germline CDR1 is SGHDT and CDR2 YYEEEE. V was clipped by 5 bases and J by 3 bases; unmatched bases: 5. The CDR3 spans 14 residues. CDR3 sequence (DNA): TGTGCCAGCAGGAAGGGACAGGGTAAAGAGACCCAGTACTTC. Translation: CASRKGQGKETQYF.

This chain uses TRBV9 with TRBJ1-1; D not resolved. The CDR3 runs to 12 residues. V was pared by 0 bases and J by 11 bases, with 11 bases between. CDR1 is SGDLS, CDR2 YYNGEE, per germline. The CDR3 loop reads CASSVATGDAFF. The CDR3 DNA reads TGTGCCAGCAGCGTAGCTACCGGTGACGCTTTCTTT.

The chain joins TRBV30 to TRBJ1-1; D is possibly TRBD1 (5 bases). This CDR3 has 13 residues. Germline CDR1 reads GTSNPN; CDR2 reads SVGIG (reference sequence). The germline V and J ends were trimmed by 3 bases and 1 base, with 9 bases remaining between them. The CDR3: CAWRSQGNTEAFF. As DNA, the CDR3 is TGTGCCTGGAGGAGTCAGGGGAACACTGAAGCTTTCTTT.

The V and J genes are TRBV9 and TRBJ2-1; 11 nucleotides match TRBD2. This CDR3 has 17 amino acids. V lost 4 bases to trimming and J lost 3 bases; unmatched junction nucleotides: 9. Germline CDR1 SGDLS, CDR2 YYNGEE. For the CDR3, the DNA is TGTGCCAGCAGCTCTCGACCTCTAGCGGGGGGCTACAATGAGCAGTTCTTC. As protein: CASSSRPLAGGYNEQFF.

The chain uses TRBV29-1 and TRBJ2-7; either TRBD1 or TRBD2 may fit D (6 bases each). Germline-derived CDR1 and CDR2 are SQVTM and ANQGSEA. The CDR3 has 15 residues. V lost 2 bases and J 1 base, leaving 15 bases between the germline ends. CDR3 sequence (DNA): TGCAGCGTTGAAATTTGGGGGGCAGGGTCCTACGAGCAGTACTTC. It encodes CSVEIWGAGSYEQYF.

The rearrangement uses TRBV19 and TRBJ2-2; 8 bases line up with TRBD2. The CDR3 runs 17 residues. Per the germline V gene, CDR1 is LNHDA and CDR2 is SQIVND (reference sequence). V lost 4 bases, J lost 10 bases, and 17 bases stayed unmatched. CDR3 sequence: CASSKFQREIVGEELFF. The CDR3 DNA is TGTGCCAGTAGTAAGTTCCAGCGGGAGATTGTTGGCGAGGAGCTGTTTTTT.

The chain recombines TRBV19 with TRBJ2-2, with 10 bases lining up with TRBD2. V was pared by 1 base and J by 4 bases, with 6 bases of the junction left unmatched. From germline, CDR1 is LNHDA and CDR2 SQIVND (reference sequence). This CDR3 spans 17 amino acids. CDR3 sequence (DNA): TGTGCCAGTAGTATAGGTCTAGCGGGAGTGTCCACCGGGGAGCTGTTTTTT. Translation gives CASSIGLAGVSTGELFF.

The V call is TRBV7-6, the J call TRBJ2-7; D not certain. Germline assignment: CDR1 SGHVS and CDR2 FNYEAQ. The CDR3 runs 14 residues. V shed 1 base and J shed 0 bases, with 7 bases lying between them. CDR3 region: CASSLGPDSYEQYF. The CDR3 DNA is TGTGCCAGCAGCTTAGGACCAGACTCCTACGAGCAGTACTTC.

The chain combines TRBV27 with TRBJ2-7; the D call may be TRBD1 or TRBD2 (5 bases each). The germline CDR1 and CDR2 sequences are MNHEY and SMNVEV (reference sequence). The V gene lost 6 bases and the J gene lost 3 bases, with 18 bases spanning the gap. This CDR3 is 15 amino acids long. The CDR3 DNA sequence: TGTGCCAGCAGATATACCGGGACCTATGGCTACGAGCAGTACTTC. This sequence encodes CASRYTGTYGYEQYF.

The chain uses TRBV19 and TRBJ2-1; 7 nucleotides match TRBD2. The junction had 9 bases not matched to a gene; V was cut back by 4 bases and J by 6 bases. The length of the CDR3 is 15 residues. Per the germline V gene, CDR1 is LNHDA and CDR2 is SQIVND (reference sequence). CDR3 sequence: CASSNGLGDGNEQFF. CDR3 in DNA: TGTGCCAGTAGTAACGGACTAGGTGACGGCAATGAGCAGTTCTTC.

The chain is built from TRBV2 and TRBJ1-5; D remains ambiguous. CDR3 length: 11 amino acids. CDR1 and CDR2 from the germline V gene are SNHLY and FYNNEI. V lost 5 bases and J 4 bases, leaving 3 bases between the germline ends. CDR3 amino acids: CASSLNQPQHF. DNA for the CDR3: TGTGCCAGCAGTTTAAATCAGCCCCAGCATTTT.

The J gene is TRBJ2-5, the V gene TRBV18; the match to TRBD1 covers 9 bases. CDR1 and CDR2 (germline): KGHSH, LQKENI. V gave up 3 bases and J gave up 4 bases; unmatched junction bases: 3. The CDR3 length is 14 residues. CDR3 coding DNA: TGTGCCAGCTCACCTCTGGACAGGGGAGAGACCCAGTACTTC. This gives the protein CASSPLDRGETQYF.

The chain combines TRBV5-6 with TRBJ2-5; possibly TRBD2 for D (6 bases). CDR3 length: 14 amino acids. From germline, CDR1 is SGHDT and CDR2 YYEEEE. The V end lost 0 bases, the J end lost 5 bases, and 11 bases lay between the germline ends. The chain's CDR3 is CASSLETRFETQYF. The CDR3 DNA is TGTGCCAGCAGCTTGGAGACTAGATTCGAGACCCAGTACTTC.